This is a list of T cell receptor beta chains from one sample in a study of PD-1 blockade in classical Hodgkin lymphoma. The protocol was immunoSEQ multiplex PCR, while the TCRdb copy is restricted to in-frame clones and leaves out a portion. Here the sample spans 70,000 or so clones, 93% being singletons. Input material: peripheral blood mononuclear cells (PBMCs). The receptors come from a human donor with classical Hodgkin lymphoma. The CDR3 runs from the conserved cysteine through the conserved F or W. Fields, in order: V gene, J gene, clone size, CDR3 protein. Only part of the rows carry a size: once, few, many, or a class if the clone is expanded.

TRBV5-6	TRBJ1-3	.	CASSLGQGGNTIYF
TRBV6-1	TRBJ2-3	.	CASSERSGPPLGTQYF
TRBV6-6	TRBJ1-5	.	CASSYGPGRDNQPQHF
TRBV2	TRBJ2-3	.	CASSPPGLGGTDTQYF
TRBV4-3	TRBJ2-5	.	CASSQDIVQETQYF
TRBV28	TRBJ2-6	.	CASRGATGEAQGANVLTF
TRBV10-2	TRBJ1-2	.	CASSDVVGLGDGYTF
TRBV27	TRBJ1-5	.	CASRKGDQPQHF
TRBV2	TRBJ2-7	.	CASSPPLTVTYEQYF
TRBV5-6	TRBJ2-1	.	CASSSGLEWNEQFF
TRBV30	TRBJ2-3	once	CAWSVQGFTDTQYF
TRBV9	TRBJ1-3	once	CASSARQGGTVSGNTIYF
TRBV5-1	TRBJ2-7	.	CASSDTLLSYEQYF
TRBV7-2	TRBJ2-7	.	CASSKAGDLVEYF
TRBV7-9	TRBJ2-3	.	CASSARLAGGTDTQYF
TRBV10-3	TRBJ2-5	.	CAISKDRQETQYF
TRBV6-5	TRBJ1-5	.	CASSDDRAIQPQHF
TRBV2	TRBJ1-1	.	CASNPSPTEAFF
TRBV29-1	TRBJ1-1	few	CSVEAQMDTEAFF
TRBV6-1	TRBJ1-5	.	CASSESRRYSNQPQHF
TRBV5-1	TRBJ2-3	.	CASSLIAGELGDTQYF
TRBV5-5	TRBJ1-1	.	CASSLVGQNTEAFF
TRBV2	TRBJ2-3	once	CASSRLAGVGDTQYF
TRBV18	TRBJ2-1	.	CASSPLDRGYNEQFF
TRBV14	TRBJ1-4	.	CASSPAGYDEKLFF
TRBV23-1	TRBJ1-3	.	CASSQSMKGRNTIYF
TRBV2	TRBJ1-2	.	CASTGEAKGYTF
TRBV20-1	TRBJ2-5	once	CEVAVQETQYF
TRBV6-7	TRBJ1-5	.	CASSYSPLRGGNQPQHF
TRBV27	TRBJ2-2	.	CASSRTGWTTGELFF
TRBV7-2	TRBJ1-5	.	CASSLGQGNQPQHF
TRBV27	TRBJ1-2	few	CASSLPGGHGYTF
TRBV30	TRBJ1-2	.	CAWSVAVSYGYTF
TRBV5-1	TRBJ1-2	.	CASSIDQSYGYTF
TRBV12-5	TRBJ1-5	.	CASGPDRGYNQPQHF
TRBV11-1	TRBJ1-4	.	CASSPGVANEKLFF
TRBV30	TRBJ1-5	.	CAWSVGNTNQPQHF
TRBV5-1	TRBJ1-2	.	CASSLSSGGLHYGYTF
TRBV10-3	TRBJ2-1	.	CAISLAESSYNEQFF
TRBV2	TRBJ2-3	.	CASSSRRGGTDTQYF
TRBV5-1	TRBJ2-1	.	CASQTRTGANEQFF
TRBV27	TRBJ2-7	few	CASSFSGPRVEQYF
TRBV9	TRBJ2-3	.	CAGPQGLNTDTQYF
TRBV5-4	TRBJ2-1	.	CASSEGLAGSQFF
TRBV18	TRBJ1-1	.	CASSPQKNTEAFF